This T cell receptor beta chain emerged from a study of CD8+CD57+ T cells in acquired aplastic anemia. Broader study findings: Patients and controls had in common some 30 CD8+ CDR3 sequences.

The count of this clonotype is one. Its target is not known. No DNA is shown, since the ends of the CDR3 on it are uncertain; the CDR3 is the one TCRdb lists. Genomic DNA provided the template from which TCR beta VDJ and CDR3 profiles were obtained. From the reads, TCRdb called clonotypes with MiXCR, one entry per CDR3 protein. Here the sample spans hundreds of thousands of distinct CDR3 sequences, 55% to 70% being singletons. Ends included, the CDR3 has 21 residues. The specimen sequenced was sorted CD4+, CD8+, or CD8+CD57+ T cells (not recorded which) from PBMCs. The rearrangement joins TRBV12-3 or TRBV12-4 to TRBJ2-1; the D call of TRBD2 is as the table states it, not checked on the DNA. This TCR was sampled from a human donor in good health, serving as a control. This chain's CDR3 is CASSFYICSAVLAGRYNEQFF.